These 13 T cell receptor beta chains were sequenced from one sample in a study of beta chain features in type 1 diabetes. Study observations and caveats: For Type 1 diabetes patients, all four CD4+ subsets carried TCRB CDR3s that were moderately but significantly shorter.

Expressed TCRB transcripts were sequenced because the entire RNA isolate underwent reverse transcription. The repertoire was sequenced with immunoSEQ multiplex PCR; TCRdb's copy has only in-frame clones and lacks some. This table holds 550,000 to 850,000 clones, 13% found once. For these receptors, no antigen is known. Specimen: naive CD4+ T cells from blood. The receptor set was obtained from a man between 18 and 29 years old with type 1 diabetes.

The chain employs TRBV2 and TRBJ2-1; no definite D call. From germline, CDR1 is SNHLY and CDR2 FYNNEI. The CDR3 length is 11 residues. The V and J ends lost 7 bases and 12 bases respectively, with 13 bases between them. DNA for the CDR3: TGTGCCAGCACCCGAGGAGCAGGGCAGTTCTTC. Translation gives CASTRGAGQFF. Using reference TRBV2 and TRBJ2-1 for the parts outside the CDR3, the full variable domain is EPEVTQTPSHQVTQMGQEVILRCVPISNHLYFYWYRQILGQKVEFLVSFYNNEISEKSEIFDDQFSVERPDGSNFTLKIRSTKLEDSAMYFCASTRGAGQFFGPGTRLTVL.

In its sample, this clone was seen a few times. The J gene is TRBJ2-3, the V gene TRBV28; 10 positions agree with TRBD1. CDR3 length equals 14 residues. V shed 5 bases, J shed 3 bases, and the junction held 2 bases outside the gene matches. CDR1 and CDR2 (germline): MDHEN, SYDVKM. Here the CDR3 reads CASSRTGGTDTQYF. As DNA, the CDR3 is TGTGCCAGCAGTCGGACAGGGGGAACAGATACGCAGTATTTT.

This chain uses TRBV11-2 with TRBJ2-1; TRBD1 matches at 7 bases. The V gene end was trimmed by 5 bases and the J gene end by 2 bases; junction bases not matched to a gene: 3. The germline gives CDR1 SGHAT, CDR2 FQNNGV. CDR3 length: 14 amino acids. CDR3 DNA sequence: TGTGCCAGCAGCCCGGGGACAGCCTACAATGAGCAGTTCTTC. Protein: CASSPGTAYNEQFF.

As to this clone: A read error may produce the germline difference seen at one junction end. This chain joins TRBV5-6 and TRBJ1-5; D remains ambiguous. The V gene's germline CDR1 is SGHDT and CDR2 YYEEEE. The CDR3 runs 13 residues. In DNA form, the CDR3 reads TGTGCCAGCAGCTCAGTAGCGGGAAACCCAGAAACATTT. Its protein is CASSSVAGNPETF.

This clone was seen only a few times. The CDR3 DNA follows: TGTGCCAGCAGGCTGGGACAGACCTTGGGGATTCAGTACTTC. As protein: CASRLGQTLGIQYF. The chain is built from TRBV2 and TRBJ2-4; 7 bases align to TRBD1. With 6 bases clipped from V and 10 bases from J, the junction kept 12 bases outside the gene matches. The CDR3 is 14 residues long. The germline gives CDR1 SNHLY, CDR2 FYNNEI. The full variable domain, its missing parts supplied by reference TRBV2 and TRBJ2-4, is EPEVTQTPSHQVTQMGQEVILRCVPISNHLYFYWYRQILGQKVEFLVSFYNNEISEKSEIFDDQFSVERPDGSNFTLKIRSTKLEDSAMYFCASRLGQTLGIQYFGAGTRLSVL.

The V and J genes are TRBV6-1 and TRBJ1-2; D is unclear. Trimming took off 0 bases at V and 4 bases at J, with 12 bases between the two ends. Germline V lookup: CDR1 MNHNS, CDR2 SASEGT. This CDR3 region has 15 residues. The CDR3 reads CASSEAGPSSYGYTF. CDR3 DNA sequence: TGTGCCAGCAGTGAAGCGGGTCCTTCGAGCTATGGCTACACCTTC.

This clone was seen only a few times. The V gene is TRBV29-1, the J gene TRBJ1-2; 7 nucleotides align to TRBD1. CDR1 is SQVTM and CDR2 is ANQGSEA in the germline V gene. The V segment lost 6 bases and the J segment 6 bases; nucleotides outside the gene matches: 7. The CDR3 loop spans 12 amino acids. The CDR3 spells CSVDRDFDGYTF. Here the CDR3 DNA reads TGCAGCGTAGACAGGGATTTTGATGGCTACACCTTC.

The chain couples TRBV9 to TRBJ1-2; D not resolved. The length of the CDR3 is 13 residues. Trimming removed 1 base at V and 6 bases at J, with 10 bases between. In germline, CDR1 is SGDLS, CDR2 YYNGEE. CDR3 amino acids: CASSVREGDGYTF. CDR3 nucleotides: TGTGCCAGCAGCGTAAGGGAGGGAGATGGCTACACCTTC.

The chain links TRBV19 to TRBJ1-1, with D unclear. This CDR3 is 13 amino acids long. Germline values: CDR1 LNHDA, CDR2 SQIVND (reference sequence). Trimming removed 5 bases from V and 5 bases from J, with 12 bases in between. The CDR3 DNA reads as TGTGCCAGTAGTTTCTCAAGGGAGACTGAAGCTTTCTTT. Translated, it gives CASSFSRETEAFF. The full variable domain, in which reference TRBV19 and TRBJ1-1 provide the parts outside the CDR3, is DGGITQSPKYLFRKEGQNVTLSCEQNLNHDAMYWYRQDPGQGLRLIYYSQIVNDFQKGDIAEGYSVSREKKESFPLTVTSAQKNPTAFYLCASSFSRETEAFFGQGTRLTVV.

The rearrangement links TRBV10-3 to TRBJ1-1; D call uncertain. The CDR3 consists of 13 residues. Germline V gene data show CDR1 as ENHRY and CDR2 as SYGVKD. With 3 bases removed from V and 2 bases from J, the gap between germline ends came to 7 bases. Written as DNA, the CDR3 is TGTGCCATCAGTGATTTAGTAAACACTGAAGCTTTCTTT. Encoded protein: CAISDLVNTEAFF.

This clone showed up just a few times. This chain uses TRBV23-1 with TRBJ1-4; D possibly corresponds to TRBD1 (5 bases). TRBV23-1 is an open reading frame whose function is uncertain. The germline V and J ends were trimmed by 2 bases and 1 base, with 14 bases remaining between them. This CDR3 comprises 17 residues. The CDR3 here is CASSQPSGPVTNEKLFF. The CDR3 DNA is TGCGCCAGCAGTCAACCGTCAGGGCCGGTAACTAATGAAAAACTGTTTTTT.

There are a few counts of this clone. The gene calls are TRBV27 and TRBJ2-7, with 8 bases identical to TRBD1. The germline V gene has CDR1 MNHEY and CDR2 SMNVEV (reference sequence). V gave up 5 bases and J gave up 3 bases; unmatched junction bases: 12. The CDR3 contains 16 residues. Here the CDR3 reads CASSPRGQGLFYEQYF. In nucleotides, the CDR3 is TGTGCCAGCAGTCCCCGAGGACAGGGACTCTTCTACGAGCAGTACTTC.

The CDR3 is CASSLGWTGELDEQYF. In DNA form, the CDR3 reads TGCGCCAGCAGCCTTGGTTGGACAGGGGAGTTGGACGAGCAGTACTTC. The chain combines TRBV4-1 with TRBJ2-7; TRBD1 aligns across 9 bases. With V trimmed by 4 bases and J by 5 bases, 12 bases remained unmatched. Germline CDR1 MGHRA, CDR2 YSYEKL. This CDR3 contains 16 residues.